This section outlines one T cell receptor (beta chain) sequence together with its context. The data were taken from a study of blood T cell repertoires in COVID-19. Libraries were prepared by immunoSEQ multiplex PCR; TCRdb keeps only in-frame clonotypes and omits some of them. Of more than 65,000 clones in the sample, more than 75% were seen once. CDR1 MDHEN and CDR2 SYDVKM come from the germline V gene. The length of the CDR3 is 13 residues. V was clipped by 6 bases and J by 0 bases, with 9 bases between them. The sequence was collected from an elderly woman with acute or convalescent COVID-19. The V gene is TRBV28, the J gene TRBJ2-7; tentatively, D is TRBD1 (5 bases). Sequences were obtained from peripheral blood. CDR3 bases: TGTGCCAGCAGGATAGACAGCTCCTACGAGCAGTACTTC. Amino acid sequence: CASRIDSSYEQYF.